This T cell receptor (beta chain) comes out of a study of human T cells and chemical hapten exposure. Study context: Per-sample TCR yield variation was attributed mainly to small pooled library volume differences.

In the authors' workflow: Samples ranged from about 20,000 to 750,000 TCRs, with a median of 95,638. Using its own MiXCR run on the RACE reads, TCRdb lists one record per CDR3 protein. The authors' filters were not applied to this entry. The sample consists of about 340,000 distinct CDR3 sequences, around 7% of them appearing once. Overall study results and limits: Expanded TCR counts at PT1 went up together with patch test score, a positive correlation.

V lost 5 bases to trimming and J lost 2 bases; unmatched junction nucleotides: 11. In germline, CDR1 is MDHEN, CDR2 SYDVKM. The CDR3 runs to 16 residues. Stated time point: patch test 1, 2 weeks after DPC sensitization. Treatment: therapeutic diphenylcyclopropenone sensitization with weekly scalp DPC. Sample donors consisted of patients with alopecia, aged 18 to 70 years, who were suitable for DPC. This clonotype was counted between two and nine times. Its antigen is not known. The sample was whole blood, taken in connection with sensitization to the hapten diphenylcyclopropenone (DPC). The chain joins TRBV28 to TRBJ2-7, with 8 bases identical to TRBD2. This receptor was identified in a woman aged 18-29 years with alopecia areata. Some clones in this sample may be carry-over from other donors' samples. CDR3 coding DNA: TGTGCCAGCAGTCCCCGGGAGGGCGCCAGACCCTACGAGCAGTACTTC. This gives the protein CASSPREGARPYEQYF.